This TCR beta chain was sequenced for a study of T cell changes during pregnancy in multiple sclerosis. The J segment lost 0 bases and the V segment lost 4 bases, leaving 5 bases of the junction unmatched. In germline, CDR1 is SGHNT, CDR2 YYREEE (reference sequence). The CDR3 totals 16 residues. Measured with immunoSEQ multiplex PCR; TCRdb has only the in-frame clones, and not every one. Of 60,000 to 85,000 clones in the sample, roughly 94% were seen once. The gene calls are TRBV5-4 and TRBJ2-2; 8 bases line up with TRBD1. Sequences were derived from peripheral blood, sampled in the third trimester of pregnancy. This TCR was recovered from a female donor with multiple sclerosis, enrolled in a pregnancy study. CDR3 region: CASSVGQVANTGELFF. CDR3 in DNA: TGTGCCAGCAGCGTGGGACAGGTGGCGAACACCGGGGAGCTGTTTTTT.